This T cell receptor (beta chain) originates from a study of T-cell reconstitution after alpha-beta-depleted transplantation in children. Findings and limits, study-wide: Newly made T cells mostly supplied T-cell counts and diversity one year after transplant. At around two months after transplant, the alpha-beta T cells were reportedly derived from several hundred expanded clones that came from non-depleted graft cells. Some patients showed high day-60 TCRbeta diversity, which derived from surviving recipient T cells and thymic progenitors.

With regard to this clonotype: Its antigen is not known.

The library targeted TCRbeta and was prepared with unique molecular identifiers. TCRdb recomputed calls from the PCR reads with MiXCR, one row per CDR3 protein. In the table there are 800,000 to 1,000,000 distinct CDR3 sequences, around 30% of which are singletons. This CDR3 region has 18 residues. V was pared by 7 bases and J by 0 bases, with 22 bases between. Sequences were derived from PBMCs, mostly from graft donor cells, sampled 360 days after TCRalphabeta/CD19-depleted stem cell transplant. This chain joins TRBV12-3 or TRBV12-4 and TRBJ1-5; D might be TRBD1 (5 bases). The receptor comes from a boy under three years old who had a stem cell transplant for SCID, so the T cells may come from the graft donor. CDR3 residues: CASTHGGWGRDSNQPQHF. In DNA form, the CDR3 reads TGTGCCAGCACCCATGGGGGTTGGGGTAGAGATAGCAATCAGCCCCAGCATTTT.